The 11 T cell receptor beta chains below all came from one sample that was sequenced in a study of shared clonotypes between healthy human individuals. The data were produced by immunoSEQ multiplex PCR, yet TCRdb's version contains in-frame clones alone and is incomplete. Of a few hundred thousand clones in the sample, approximately 77% were seen once. Sequencing was done on a sample of PBMCs. The receptors here all came from a woman aged 40 to 49 in good health. Some clones in this sample may be carry-over from other donors' samples.

This clone appeared a few times. The chain combines TRBV4-2 with TRBJ2-5, with 8 bases that match TRBD2. Trimming removed 0 bases from V and 2 bases from J; junction bases left unmatched: 5. The germline V gene encodes CDR1 LGHNA and CDR2 YNFKEQ. The CDR3 contains 16 residues. The CDR3 here is CASSQDISGRQETQYF. The CDR3 region has the DNA TGTGCCAGCAGCCAAGACATCAGCGGGAGACAAGAGACCCAGTACTTC.

In its sample, this clone was seen many times. The chain couples TRBV25-1 to TRBJ2-5; 8 bases fit TRBD2. The J call is uncertain, as TRBJ2-7 better fits the DNA end. CDR3 length: 12 residues. Per germline, CDR1 MGHDK and CDR2 SYGVNS. The CDR3 is CASSAGGDEQYF. Written as DNA, the CDR3 is TGTGCCAGCAGTGCCGGGGGGGACGAGCAGTACTTC.

Comments on this clone: This likely came from a read error, as a far larger clone is one base away. V is TRBV15 and J is TRBJ2-5, with D unresolved. Looked up from germline, CDR1 is LNHNV and CDR2 is YYDKDF (reference sequence). CDR3 length equals 17 residues. The CDR3 nucleotides read TGTGCCACCAGCAGAGTGTGGCCAGCAACGTACCAAAAGACCCAGTACTTC. It translates to CATSRVWPATYQKTQYF.

The rearrangement uses TRBV7-2 and TRBJ2-1; perhaps TRBD2 as D (6 bases). Germline V gene sequence: CDR1 SGHTA, CDR2 FQGNSA. The germline V and J ends were trimmed by 1 base and 4 bases, with 17 bases remaining between them. CDR3 size: 17 residues. The CDR3 sequence is CASSLGRGQGGYNEQFF. The CDR3 DNA follows: TGTGCCAGCAGCTTAGGTCGTGGGCAGGGAGGTTACAATGAGCAGTTCTTC. The whole variable domain, remainder taken from reference TRBV7-2 and TRBJ2-1, is GAGVSQSPSNKVTEKGKDVELRCDPISGHTALYWYRQSLGQGLEFLIYFQGNSAPDKSGLPSDRFSAERTGGSVSTLTIQRTQQEDSAVYLCASSLGRGQGGYNEQFFGPGTRLTVL.

This clone appeared once. The chain carries TRBV29-1 and TRBJ2-2; TRBD1 matches 10 bases. This CDR3 contains 13 residues. CDR1 is SQVTM and CDR2 is ANQGSEA in the germline V gene. V was clipped by 4 bases and J by 4 bases; unmatched bases: 0. Here the CDR3 DNA reads TGCAGCGTTGGGGACAGGGGCACCGGGGAGCTGTTTTTT. This encodes CSVGDRGTGELFF.

This clone was observed at least ten times. This chain connects TRBV7-3 to TRBJ2-7, with 10 bases aligning to TRBD1. The CDR3 is made up of 15 amino acids. V shed 2 bases, J shed 5 bases, and the junction held 6 bases outside the gene matches. Germline values: CDR1 SGHTA, CDR2 FQGTGA. The DNA of the CDR3 is TGTGCCAGCAGCTTAGTCCCGGGGACAGGGGACGAGCAGTACTTC. It yields the protein CASSLVPGTGDEQYF.

The genes are TRBV27 and TRBJ2-2; D gene ambiguous. The CDR3 contains 14 residues. Germline V gene data show CDR1 as MNHEY and CDR2 as SMNVEV (reference sequence). Trimming left V 3 bases short and J 4 bases short, with 9 bases between. Here the CDR3 reads CASSFSYSTGELFF. The CDR3 nucleotides read TGTGCCAGCAGTTTTTCGTACTCCACCGGGGAGCTGTTTTTT.

This chain joins TRBV10-2 and TRBJ1-5; 12 bases fit TRBD1. Per the germline V gene, CDR1 is WSHSY and CDR2 is SAAADI. The CDR3 loop spans 17 amino acids. The V gene end was trimmed by 8 bases and the J gene end by 3 bases; junction bases not matched to a gene: 11. This CDR3 is CASGTGTGGAYNQPQHF. CDR3 sequence (DNA): TGCGCCAGCGGTACCGGGACAGGGGGCGCATACAATCAGCCCCAGCATTTT.

This clone was detected only a few times. The chain employs TRBV4-2 and TRBJ1-1; 9 bases line up with TRBD1. Trimming at V came to 2 bases and at J to 2 bases, leaving 6 bases not matched to a gene. Germline V gene data show CDR1 as LGHNA and CDR2 as YNFKEQ. The CDR3 length is 16 residues. This CDR3 reads CASSQSPGQGNTEAFF. The CDR3 nucleotides are TGTGCCAGCAGCCAATCCCCGGGACAGGGTAACACTGAAGCTTTCTTT.

Worth noting for this clone: A far larger clone differs by one base, so this is likely a read error. Other DNA sequences in this sample translate to the same CDR3. The chain employs TRBV18 and TRBJ2-5; D unresolved. The germline V gene encodes CDR1 KGHSH and CDR2 LQKENI. This CDR3 has 13 amino acids. The CDR3 bases are TGTGCCAGCTCACCATCTCCCCAAGAGACCCAATACTTC. This sequence encodes CASSPSPQETQYF.

Regarding this clone: A far larger clone differs by one base, so this is likely a read error. The rearrangement uses TRBV28 and TRBJ2-6; D uncertain. The ends were cut back, 7 bases at V and 4 bases at J, with 11 bases in the middle. Germline lookup yields CDR1 MDHEN and CDR2 SYDVKM. The CDR3 has 14 residues. The CDR3 protein is CASISPRGANVLTF. The CDR3 bases are TGTGCCAGCATCTCCCCGCGGGGGGCCAACGTCCTGACTTTC.